Below, 3 T cell receptor beta chains from the same sample are listed, as sequenced in a study of Graves' ophthalmopathy and Graves' hyperthyroidism. RNA transcripts yielded amplified TCR beta CDR3 regions. First-round RT-PCR with HTBI primers preceded a second-round multiplex PCR. TCRdb called the multiplex PCR reads again in MiXCR, with one record for every CDR3 protein. In the table there are 170,000 or so distinct CDR3 sequences, around 40% of which are singletons. The sequenced material came from peripheral blood. The receptors were gathered from a man younger than 45 with Graves' ophthalmopathy.

This clonotype has ten or more counts. V usage is TRBV28 and J usage is TRBJ1-1, with D possibly matching TRBD1 (6 bases). Germline-derived CDR1 and CDR2 are MDHEN and SYDVKM. Trimming stripped 2 bases from V and 6 bases from J, with 13 bases between. The CDR3 totals 14 residues. Here the CDR3 DNA reads TGTGCCAGCAGTTTAGGCCCGGGGGCGCCTGAAGCTTTCTTT. Translated, it gives CASSLGPGAPEAFF.

The V and J genes are TRBV5-1 and TRBJ1-1; unclear D gene. The germline V and J ends were trimmed by 0 bases and 1 base, with 7 bases remaining between them. Germline V CDR1 and CDR2: SGHRS, YFSETQ. CDR3 length: 14 amino acids. In DNA form, the CDR3 reads TGCGCCAGCAGCTTGGCTCGGGGGAACACTGAAGCTTTCTTT. Its translation: CASSLARGNTEAFF.

The rearrangement links TRBV25-1 to TRBJ1-5; 8 nucleotides align to TRBD1. After removal of 6 bases from V and 3 bases from J, the junction contained 7 bases not matched to a gene. The CDR3 loop spans 15 amino acids. CDR1 and CDR2 from the germline V gene are MGHDK and SYGVNS. CDR3 DNA: TGTGCCAGCAGGACCGGGACAGGTCTCAATCAGCCCCAGCATTTT. Translation: CASRTGTGLNQPQHF.